The present entry profiles one T cell receptor (beta chain) with its context. The sample originates from a study of cytomegalovirus exposure and HLA in healthy donors. The CDR3 covers 13 residues. The germline V gene has CDR1 MNHEY and CDR2 SMNVEV (reference sequence). The V gene end was trimmed by 4 bases and the J gene end by 6 bases; junction bases not matched to a gene: 6. Both 60 Vbeta primers and 13 Jbeta primers went into the PCR. In the authors' workflow: In a later analysis, of tens of millions of unique beta chains, around 9.9 million appeared in at least two donors. The method was immunoSEQ multiplex PCR; TCRdb's version includes in-frame clones alone and lacks a portion of them. V and J calls and clone size come straight from that table; D and trimming were deduced from the DNA. The sample table sets out tens of thousands of clones.

The receptor's source is a woman aged 25-40 years in good health and CMV-seropositive. The rearrangement links TRBV27 to TRBJ2-7; 7 bases match TRBD1. The sequenced sample was PBMCs. This CDR3 reads CASSSNGQAEQYF. CDR3 sequence (DNA): TGTGCCAGCAGTTCCAACGGACAGGCCGAGCAGTACTTC.